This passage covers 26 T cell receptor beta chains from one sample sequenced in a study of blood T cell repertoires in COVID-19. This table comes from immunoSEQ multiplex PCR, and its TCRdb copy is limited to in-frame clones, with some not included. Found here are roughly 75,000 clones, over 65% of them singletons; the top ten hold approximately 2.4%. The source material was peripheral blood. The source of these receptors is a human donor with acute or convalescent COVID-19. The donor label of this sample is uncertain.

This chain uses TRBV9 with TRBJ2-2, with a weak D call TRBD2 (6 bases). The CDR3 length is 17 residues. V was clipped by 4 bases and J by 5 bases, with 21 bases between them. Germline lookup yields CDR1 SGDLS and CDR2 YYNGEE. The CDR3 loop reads CASSSTSAQIGTGELFF. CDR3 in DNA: TGTGCCAGCAGCTCGACTAGTGCCCAAATTGGGACCGGGGAGCTGTTTTTT. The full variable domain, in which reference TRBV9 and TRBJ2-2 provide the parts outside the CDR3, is DSGVTQTPKHLITATGQRVTLRCSPRSGDLSVYWYQQSLDQGLQFLIQYYNGEERAKGNILERFSAQQFPDLHSELNLSSLELGDSALYFCASSSTSAQIGTGELFFGEGSRLTVL.

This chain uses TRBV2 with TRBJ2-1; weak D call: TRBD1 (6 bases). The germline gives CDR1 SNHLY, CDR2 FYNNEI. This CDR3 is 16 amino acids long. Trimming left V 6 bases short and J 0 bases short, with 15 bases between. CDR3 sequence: CASRGAPFSSYNEQFF. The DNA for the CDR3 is TGTGCCAGCAGGGGGGCGCCGTTCAGCTCCTACAATGAGCAGTTCTTC.

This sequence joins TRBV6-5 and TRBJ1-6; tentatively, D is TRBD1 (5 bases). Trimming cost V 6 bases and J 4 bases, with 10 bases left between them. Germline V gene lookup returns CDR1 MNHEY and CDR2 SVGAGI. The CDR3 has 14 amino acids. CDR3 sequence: CASSFRGYNSPLHF. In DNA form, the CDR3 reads TGTGCCAGCAGCTTTAGGGGATATAATTCACCCCTCCACTTT.

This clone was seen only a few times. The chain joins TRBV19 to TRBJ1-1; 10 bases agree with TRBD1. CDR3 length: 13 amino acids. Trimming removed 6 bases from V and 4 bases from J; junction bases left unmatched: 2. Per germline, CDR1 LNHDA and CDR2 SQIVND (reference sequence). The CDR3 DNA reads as TGTGCCAGTAGCGACAGGGGGCCCACTGAAGCTTTCTTT. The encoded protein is CASSDRGPTEAFF.

In DNA form, the CDR3 reads TGTGCCAGCAGCTTAAGAGCCGGGACTAGCCTCAATGAGCAGTTCTTC. It specifies CASSLRAGTSLNEQFF. The chain has TRBV28 and TRBJ2-1; 9 positions agree with TRBD2. The V and J ends lost 6 bases and 6 bases, in that order; junction bases with no gene match: 12. The length of the CDR3 is 16 residues. From germline, CDR1 is MDHEN and CDR2 SYDVKM.

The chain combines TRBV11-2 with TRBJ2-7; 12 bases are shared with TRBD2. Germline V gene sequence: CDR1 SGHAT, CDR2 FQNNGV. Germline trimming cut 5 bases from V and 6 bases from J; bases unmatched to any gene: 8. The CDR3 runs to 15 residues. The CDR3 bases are TGTGCCAGCAGCCGGATGACTAGCGGGAGTGGCGAGCAGTACTTC. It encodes CASSRMTSGSGEQYF.

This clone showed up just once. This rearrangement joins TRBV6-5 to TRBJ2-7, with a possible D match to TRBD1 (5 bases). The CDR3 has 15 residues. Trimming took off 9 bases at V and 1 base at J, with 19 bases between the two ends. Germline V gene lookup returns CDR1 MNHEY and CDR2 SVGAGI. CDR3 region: CASRIDSSFSYEQYV. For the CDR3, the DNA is TGTGCCAGTCGAATCGACAGTTCCTTTTCCTACGAGCAGTACGTC.

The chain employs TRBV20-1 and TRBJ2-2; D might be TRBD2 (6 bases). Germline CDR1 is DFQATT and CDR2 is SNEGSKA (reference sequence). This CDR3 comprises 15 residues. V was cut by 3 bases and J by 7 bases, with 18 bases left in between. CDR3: CSASRGPTRYGELFF. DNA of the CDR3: TGCAGTGCTAGTCGTGGCCCGACTAGATACGGGGAGCTGTTTTTT.

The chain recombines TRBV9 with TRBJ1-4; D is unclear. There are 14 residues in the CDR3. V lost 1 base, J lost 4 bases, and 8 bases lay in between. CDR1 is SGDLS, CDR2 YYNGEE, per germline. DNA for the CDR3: TGTGCCAGCAGCGTAACCGGGGTTAATGAAAAACTGTTTTTT. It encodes CASSVTGVNEKLFF.

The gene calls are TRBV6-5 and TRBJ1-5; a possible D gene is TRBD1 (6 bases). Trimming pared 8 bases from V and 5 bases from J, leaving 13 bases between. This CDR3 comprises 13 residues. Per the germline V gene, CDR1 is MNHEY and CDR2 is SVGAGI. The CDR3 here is CASGAGVDQPQHF. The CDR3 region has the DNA TGTGCCAGCGGGGCAGGGGTGGATCAGCCCCAGCATTTT.

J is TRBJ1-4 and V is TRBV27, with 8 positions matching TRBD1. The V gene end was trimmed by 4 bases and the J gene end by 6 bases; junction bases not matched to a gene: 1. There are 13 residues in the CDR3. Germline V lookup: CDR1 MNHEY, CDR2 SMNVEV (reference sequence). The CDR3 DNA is TGTGCCAGCAGTTCACAGGGGGATGAAAAACTGTTTTTT. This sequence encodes CASSSQGDEKLFF.

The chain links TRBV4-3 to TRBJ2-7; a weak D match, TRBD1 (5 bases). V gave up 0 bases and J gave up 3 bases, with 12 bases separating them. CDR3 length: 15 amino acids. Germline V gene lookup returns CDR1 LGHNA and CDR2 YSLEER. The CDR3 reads CASSQDGVGVYEQYF. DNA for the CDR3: TGCGCCAGCAGCCAAGATGGGGTAGGGGTCTACGAGCAGTACTTC.

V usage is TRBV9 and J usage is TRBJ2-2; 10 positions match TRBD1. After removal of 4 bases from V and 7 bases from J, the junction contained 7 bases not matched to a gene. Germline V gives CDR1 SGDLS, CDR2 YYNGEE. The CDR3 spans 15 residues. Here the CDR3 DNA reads TGTGCCAGCAGCACCCGGACAGGGGGGCTCGGGGAGCTGTTTTTT. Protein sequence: CASSTRTGGLGELFF.

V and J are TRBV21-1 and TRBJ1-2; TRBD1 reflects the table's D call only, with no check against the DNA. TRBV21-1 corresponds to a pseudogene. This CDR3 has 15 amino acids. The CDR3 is CASKPGQGTFYGYTF. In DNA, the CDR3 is TGTGCCAGCAAACCGGGACAGGGGACTTTCTATGGCTACACCTTC.

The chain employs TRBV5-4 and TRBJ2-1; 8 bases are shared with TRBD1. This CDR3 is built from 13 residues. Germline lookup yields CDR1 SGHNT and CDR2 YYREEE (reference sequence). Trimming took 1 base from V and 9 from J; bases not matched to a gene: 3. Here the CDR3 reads CASSLQGAAEQFF. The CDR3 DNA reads TGTGCCAGCAGCTTGCAGGGGGCGGCTGAGCAGTTCTTC.

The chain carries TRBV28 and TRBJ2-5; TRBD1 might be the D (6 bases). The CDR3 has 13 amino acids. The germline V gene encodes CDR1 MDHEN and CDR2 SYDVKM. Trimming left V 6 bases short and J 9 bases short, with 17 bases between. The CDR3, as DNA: TGTGCCAGCAGGCCACAGGGACGGGCGGCCCAGTACTTC. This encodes CASRPQGRAAQYF.

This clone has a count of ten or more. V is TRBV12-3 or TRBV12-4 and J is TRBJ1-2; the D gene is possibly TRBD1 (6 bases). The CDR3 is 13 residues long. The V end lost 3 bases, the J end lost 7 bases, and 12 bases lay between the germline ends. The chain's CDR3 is CASSLAGVGGYTF. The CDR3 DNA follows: TGTGCCAGCAGTTTGGCAGGGGTCGGTGGCTACACCTTC.

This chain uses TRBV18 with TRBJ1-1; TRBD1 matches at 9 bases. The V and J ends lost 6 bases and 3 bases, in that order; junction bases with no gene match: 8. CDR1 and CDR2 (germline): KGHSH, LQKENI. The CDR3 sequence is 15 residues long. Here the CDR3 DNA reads TGTGCCAGCTCTCAGACACAGGGGGCGGACACTGAAGCTTTCTTT. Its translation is CASSQTQGADTEAFF.

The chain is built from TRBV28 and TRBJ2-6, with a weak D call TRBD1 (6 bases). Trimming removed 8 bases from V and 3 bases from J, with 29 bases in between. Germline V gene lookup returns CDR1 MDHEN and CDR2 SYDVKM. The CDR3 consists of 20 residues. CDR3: CASSQRGWRQAPGGANVLTF. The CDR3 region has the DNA TGTGCCAGCTCCCAAAGAGGTTGGAGACAGGCCCCCGGTGGGGCCAACGTCCTGACTTTC.

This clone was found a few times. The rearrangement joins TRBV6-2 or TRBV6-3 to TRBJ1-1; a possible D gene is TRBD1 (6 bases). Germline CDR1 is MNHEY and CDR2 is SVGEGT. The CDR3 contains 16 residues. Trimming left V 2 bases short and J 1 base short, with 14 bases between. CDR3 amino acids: CASSYPTGSTNTEAFF. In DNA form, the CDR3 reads TGTGCCAGCAGTTACCCGACAGGTTCCACGAACACTGAAGCTTTCTTT.

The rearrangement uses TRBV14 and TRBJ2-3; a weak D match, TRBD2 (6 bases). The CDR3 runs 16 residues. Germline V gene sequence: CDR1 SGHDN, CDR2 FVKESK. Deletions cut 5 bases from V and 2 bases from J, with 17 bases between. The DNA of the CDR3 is TGTGCCAGCAGCGTAAGCGGGCAATCCTACACAGATACGCAGTATTTT. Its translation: CASSVSGQSYTDTQYF.

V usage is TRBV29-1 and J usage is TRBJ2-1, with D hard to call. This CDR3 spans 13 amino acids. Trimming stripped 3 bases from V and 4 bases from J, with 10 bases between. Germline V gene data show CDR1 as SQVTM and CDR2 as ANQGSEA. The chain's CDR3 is CSVDKAEYNEQFF. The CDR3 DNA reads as TGCAGCGTTGATAAGGCGGAATACAATGAGCAGTTCTTC.

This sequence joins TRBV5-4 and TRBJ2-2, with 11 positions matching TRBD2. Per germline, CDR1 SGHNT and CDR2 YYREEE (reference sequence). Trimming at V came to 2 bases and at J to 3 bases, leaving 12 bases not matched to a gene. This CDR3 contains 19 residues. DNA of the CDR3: TGTGCCAGCAGCTTAAGGGATAGCGGGGGGGCTTTTTACACCGGGGAGCTGTTTTTT. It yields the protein CASSLRDSGGAFYTGELFF.

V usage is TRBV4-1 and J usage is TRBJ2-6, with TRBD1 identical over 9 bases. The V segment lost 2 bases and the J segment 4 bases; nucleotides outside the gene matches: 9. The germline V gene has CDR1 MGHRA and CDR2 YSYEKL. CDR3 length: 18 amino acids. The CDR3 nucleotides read TGCGCCAGCAGCCAATTAGACAGGGGGGGTTCCGGGGCCAACGTCCTGACTTTC. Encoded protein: CASSQLDRGGSGANVLTF.

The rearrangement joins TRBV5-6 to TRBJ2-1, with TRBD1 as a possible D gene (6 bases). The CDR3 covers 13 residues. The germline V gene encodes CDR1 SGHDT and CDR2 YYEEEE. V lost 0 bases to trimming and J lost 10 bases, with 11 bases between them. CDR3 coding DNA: TGTGCCAGCAGCTTGGTAACCGGGACAGAGCAGTTCTTC. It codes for CASSLVTGTEQFF.

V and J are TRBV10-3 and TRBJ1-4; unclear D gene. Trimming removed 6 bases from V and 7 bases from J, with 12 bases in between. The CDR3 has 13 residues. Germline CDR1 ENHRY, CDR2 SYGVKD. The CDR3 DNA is TGTGCCATCAGCGCCGGAGGGTCTGAAAAACTGTTTTTT. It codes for CAISAGGSEKLFF.